The T cell receptor (beta chain) described here comes from a study of brain metastases from non-small cell lung cancer. Findings of the study overall: Brain metastases shared most TCR repertoire with primaries, with sparse T cells. Expanded T-cell clones appeared in around 64% of brain metastases over primaries.

Clones were sequenced by immunoSEQ multiplex PCR, and TCRdb holds only the in-frame ones, with some missing. The sample shows about 2,500 clones, under 85% of them seen only once. This clone occurred a few times. As yet, its antigen is unknown. The germline CDR1 and CDR2 sequences are SQVTM and ANQGSEA. CDR3 size: 12 residues. The V end was cut by 3 bases, the J end by 1 base, with 6 bases between. The sequenced sample consisted of primary lung tumor tissue. The origin of this receptor is a donor at least 40 years old with non-small cell lung cancer. V and J are TRBV29-1 and TRBJ1-2, with no clear D. In DNA form, the CDR3 reads TGCAGCGTTGATAGGATTAACTATGGCTACACCTTC. Its translation is CSVDRINYGYTF.